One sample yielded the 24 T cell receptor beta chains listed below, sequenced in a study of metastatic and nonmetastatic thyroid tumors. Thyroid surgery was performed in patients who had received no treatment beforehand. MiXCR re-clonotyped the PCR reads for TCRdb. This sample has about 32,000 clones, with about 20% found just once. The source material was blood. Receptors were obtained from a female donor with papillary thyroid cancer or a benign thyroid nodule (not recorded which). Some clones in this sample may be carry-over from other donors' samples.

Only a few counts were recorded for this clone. CDR3 DNA sequence: TGTGCCAGCAGTGACTACGGGACGGGGGCAGTCTTTACACCCCTCCACTTT. Amino acids: CASSDYGTGAVFTPLHF. The chain couples TRBV6-1 to TRBJ1-6, with a tentative D call TRBD1 (6 bases). Germline values: CDR1 MNHNS, CDR2 SASEGT. This CDR3 is built from 17 residues. V was shortened by 3 bases and J by 11 bases, with 23 bases between the two germline ends.

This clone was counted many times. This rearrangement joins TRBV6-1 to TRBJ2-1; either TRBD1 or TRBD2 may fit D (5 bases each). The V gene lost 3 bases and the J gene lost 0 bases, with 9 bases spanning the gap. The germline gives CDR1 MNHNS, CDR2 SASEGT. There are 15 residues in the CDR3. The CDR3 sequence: CASSDEGSSYNEQFF. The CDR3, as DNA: TGTGCCAGCAGTGATGAGGGGAGCTCCTACAATGAGCAGTTCTTC.

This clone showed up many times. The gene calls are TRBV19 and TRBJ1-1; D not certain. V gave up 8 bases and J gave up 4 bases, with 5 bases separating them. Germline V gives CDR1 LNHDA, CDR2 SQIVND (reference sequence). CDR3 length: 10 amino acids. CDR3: CASGFTEAFF. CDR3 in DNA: TGTGCCAGTGGGTTCACTGAAGCTTTCTTT.

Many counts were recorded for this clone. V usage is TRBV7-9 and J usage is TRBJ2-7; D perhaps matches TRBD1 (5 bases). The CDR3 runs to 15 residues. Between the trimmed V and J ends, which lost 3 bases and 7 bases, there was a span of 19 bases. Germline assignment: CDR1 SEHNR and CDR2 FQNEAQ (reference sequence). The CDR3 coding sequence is TGTGCCAGCAGCTTGGATGGACACGGTTATGAGGAGCAGTACTTC. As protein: CASSLDGHGYEEQYF.

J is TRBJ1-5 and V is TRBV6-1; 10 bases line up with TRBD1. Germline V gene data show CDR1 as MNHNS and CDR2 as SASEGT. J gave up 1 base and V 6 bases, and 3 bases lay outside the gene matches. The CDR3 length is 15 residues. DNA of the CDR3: TGTGCCAGCAGACGGACAGGGGGGAGCAATCAGCCCCAGCATTTT. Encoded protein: CASRRTGGSNQPQHF.

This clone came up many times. CDR3 sequence: CASSSTGGLSNQPQHF. The CDR3 DNA follows: TGTGCCAGCAGTTCAACAGGGGGCTTGAGCAATCAGCCCCAGCATTTT. This rearrangement joins TRBV28 to TRBJ1-5, with 9 positions matching TRBD1. The CDR3 runs to 16 residues. J gave up 1 base and V 4 bases, and 5 bases lay outside the gene matches. The germline CDR1 and CDR2 sequences are MDHEN and SYDVKM.

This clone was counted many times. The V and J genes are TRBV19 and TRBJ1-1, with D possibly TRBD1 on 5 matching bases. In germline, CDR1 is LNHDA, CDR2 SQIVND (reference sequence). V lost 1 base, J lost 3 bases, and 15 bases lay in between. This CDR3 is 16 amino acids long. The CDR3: CASSIVRTRSHTEAFF. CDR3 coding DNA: TGTGCCAGTAGTATAGTAAGGACAAGATCTCACACTGAAGCTTTCTTT.

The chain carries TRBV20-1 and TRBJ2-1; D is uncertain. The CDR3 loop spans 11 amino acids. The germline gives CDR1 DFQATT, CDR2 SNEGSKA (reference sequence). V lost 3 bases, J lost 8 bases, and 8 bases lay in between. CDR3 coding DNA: TGCAGTGCTAGGGGGTGGGATGAGCAGTTCTTC. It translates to CSARGWDEQFF.

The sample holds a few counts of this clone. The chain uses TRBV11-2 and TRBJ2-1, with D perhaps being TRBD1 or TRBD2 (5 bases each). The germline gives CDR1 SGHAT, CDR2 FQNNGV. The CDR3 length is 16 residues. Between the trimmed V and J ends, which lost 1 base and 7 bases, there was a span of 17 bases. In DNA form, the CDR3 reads TGTGCCAGCAGCTTAGTGGGCAGGGAGTACCGTAATGAGCAGTTCTTC. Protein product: CASSLVGREYRNEQFF.

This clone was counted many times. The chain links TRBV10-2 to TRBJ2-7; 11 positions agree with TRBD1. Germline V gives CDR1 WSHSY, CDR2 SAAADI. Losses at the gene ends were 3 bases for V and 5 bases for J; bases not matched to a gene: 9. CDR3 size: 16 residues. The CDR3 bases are TGCGCCAGCAGTGATTTAGGGACAGGGGGGAACGACGAGCAGTACTTC. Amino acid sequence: CASSDLGTGGNDEQYF.

CDR3 DNA: TGCGCCAGCAGCTTTGCGATAGGCCCAGATACGCAGTATTTT. This gives the protein CASSFAIGPDTQYF. This sequence joins TRBV5-1 and TRBJ2-3, with D hard to call. V lost 2 bases, J lost 4 bases, and 11 bases lay in between. This CDR3 has 14 residues. The germline V gene encodes CDR1 SGHRS and CDR2 YFSETQ.

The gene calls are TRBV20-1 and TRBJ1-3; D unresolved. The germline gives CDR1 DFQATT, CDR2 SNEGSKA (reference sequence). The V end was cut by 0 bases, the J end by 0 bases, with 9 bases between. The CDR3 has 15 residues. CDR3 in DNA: TGCAGTGCTAGAGATGCGGCGAACTCTGGAAACACCATATATTTT. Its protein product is CSARDAANSGNTIYF.

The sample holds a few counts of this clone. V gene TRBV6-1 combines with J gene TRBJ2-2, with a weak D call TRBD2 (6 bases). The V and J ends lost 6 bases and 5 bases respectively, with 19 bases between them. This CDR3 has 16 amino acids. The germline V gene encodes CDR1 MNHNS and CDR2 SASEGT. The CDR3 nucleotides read TGTGCCAGCAGCCCACTCCCCGGAGGGAAGACCGGGGAGCTGTTTTTT. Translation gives CASSPLPGGKTGELFF.

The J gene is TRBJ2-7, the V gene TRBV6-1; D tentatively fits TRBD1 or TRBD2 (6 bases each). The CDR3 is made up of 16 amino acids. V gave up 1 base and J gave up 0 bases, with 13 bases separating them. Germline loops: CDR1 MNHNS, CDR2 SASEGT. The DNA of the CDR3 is TGTGCCAGCAGTGAAGAAGGAGGGACATCCTCCTACGAGCAGTACTTC. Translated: CASSEEGGTSSYEQYF.

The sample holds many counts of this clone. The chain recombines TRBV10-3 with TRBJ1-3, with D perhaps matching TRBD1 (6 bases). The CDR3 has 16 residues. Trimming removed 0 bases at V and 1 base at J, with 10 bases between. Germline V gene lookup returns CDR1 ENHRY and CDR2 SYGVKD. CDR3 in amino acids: CAISESTGESGNTIYF. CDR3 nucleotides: TGTGCCATCAGTGAGTCGACAGGAGAATCTGGAAACACCATATATTTT.

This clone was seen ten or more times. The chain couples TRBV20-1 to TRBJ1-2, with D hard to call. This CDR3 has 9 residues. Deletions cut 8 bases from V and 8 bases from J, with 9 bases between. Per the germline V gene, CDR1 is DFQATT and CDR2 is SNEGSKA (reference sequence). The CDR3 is CSTPRGYTF. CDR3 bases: TGCAGTACCCCGCGAGGCTACACCTTC.

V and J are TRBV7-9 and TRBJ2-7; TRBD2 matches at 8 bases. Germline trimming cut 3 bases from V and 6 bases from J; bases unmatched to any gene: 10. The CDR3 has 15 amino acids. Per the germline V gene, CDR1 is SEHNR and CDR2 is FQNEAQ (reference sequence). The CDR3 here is CASSLKPGGPGEQYF. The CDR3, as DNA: TGTGCCAGCAGCTTGAAACCGGGAGGGCCTGGCGAGCAGTACTTC.

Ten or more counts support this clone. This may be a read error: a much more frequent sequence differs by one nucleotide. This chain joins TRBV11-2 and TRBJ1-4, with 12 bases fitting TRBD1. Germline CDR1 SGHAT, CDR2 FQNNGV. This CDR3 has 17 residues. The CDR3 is CASSTGQGALANEKLFF. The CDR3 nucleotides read TGCGCCAGCAGCACGGGACAGGGGGCCTTAGCTAATGAAAAACTGTTTTTT.

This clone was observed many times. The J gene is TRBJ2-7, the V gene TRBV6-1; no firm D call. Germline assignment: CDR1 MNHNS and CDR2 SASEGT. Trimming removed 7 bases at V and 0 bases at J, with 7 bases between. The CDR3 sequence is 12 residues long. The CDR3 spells CASTGSSYEQYF. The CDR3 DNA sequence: TGTGCCAGCACCGGCTCCTCCTACGAGCAGTACTTC.

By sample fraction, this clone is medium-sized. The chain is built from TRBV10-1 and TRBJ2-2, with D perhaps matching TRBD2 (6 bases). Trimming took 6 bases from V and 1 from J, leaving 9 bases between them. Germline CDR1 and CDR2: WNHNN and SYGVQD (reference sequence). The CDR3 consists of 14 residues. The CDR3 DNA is TGCGCCAGCAGCCGGGACTTGAACACCGGGGAGCTGTTTTTT. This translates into CASSRDLNTGELFF.

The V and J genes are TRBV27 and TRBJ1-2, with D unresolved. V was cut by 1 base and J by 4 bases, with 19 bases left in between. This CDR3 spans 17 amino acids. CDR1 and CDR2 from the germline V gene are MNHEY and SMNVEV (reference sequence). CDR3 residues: CASSLFVGAGLSYGYTF. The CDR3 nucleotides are TGTGCCAGCAGTTTATTTGTCGGAGCCGGGCTTAGCTATGGCTACACCTTC.

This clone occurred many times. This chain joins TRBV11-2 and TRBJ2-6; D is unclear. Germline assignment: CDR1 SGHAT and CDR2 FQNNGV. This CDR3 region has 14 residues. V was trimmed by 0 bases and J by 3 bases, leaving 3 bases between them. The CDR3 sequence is CASSLDYGANVLTF. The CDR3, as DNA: TGTGCCAGCAGCTTAGATTATGGGGCCAACGTCCTGACTTTC.

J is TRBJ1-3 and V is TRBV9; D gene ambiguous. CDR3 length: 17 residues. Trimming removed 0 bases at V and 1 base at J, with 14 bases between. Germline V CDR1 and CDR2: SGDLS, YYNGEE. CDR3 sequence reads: CASSVAPFSESGNTIYF. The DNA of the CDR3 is TGTGCCAGCAGCGTAGCACCGTTCAGTGAATCTGGAAACACCATATATTTT.

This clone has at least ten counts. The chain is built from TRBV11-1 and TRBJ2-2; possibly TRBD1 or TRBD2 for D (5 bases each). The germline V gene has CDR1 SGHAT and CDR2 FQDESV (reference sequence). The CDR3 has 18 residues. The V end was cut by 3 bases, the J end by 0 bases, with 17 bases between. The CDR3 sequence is CASSFPPGRVANTGELFF. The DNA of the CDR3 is TGTGCCAGCAGCTTCCCTCCGGGGCGGGTCGCGAACACCGGGGAGCTGTTTTTT.